The rows below give T cell receptor beta chains drawn from one sample of a study of shared clonotypes between healthy human individuals. The protocol was immunoSEQ multiplex PCR, while the TCRdb copy is restricted to in-frame clones and leaves out a portion. The table includes more than 550,000 clones, less than 95% detected once. Sequenced: memory CD8+ T cells from PBMCs. The origin of the receptors is a man between 18 and 35 years old in good health. Some clones in this sample may be carry-over from other donors' samples. The CDR3 runs from the conserved cysteine through the conserved F or W. Fields, in order: clone size, J gene, V gene, CDR3 protein. The size entry is marked missing in some rows and otherwise reads once, few, many or a size class.

clone size: .; J gene: TRBJ1-5; V gene: TRBV30; CDR3 protein: CAWSKGRGGVQPQHF
clone size: .; J gene: TRBJ2-2; V gene: TRBV2; CDR3 protein: CASSDTGTGVTTGELFF
clone size: once; J gene: TRBJ2-1; V gene: TRBV7-2; CDR3 protein: CAGSPAGGFGEQFF
clone size: .; J gene: TRBJ2-7; V gene: TRBV4-1; CDR3 protein: CASGKVWGNEQYF
clone size: .; J gene: TRBJ1-1; V gene: TRBV4-1; CDR3 protein: CASSQEQGDRPEAFF
clone size: .; J gene: TRBJ2-3; V gene: TRBV21-1; CDR3 protein: CASSLAGVGTQYF
clone size: .; J gene: TRBJ2-7; V gene: TRBV29-1; CDR3 protein: CSVAPREEPYEQYF
clone size: .; J gene: TRBJ1-1; V gene: TRBV21-1; CDR3 protein: CASRLWGSPGRAEAFF
clone size: .; J gene: TRBJ2-3; V gene: TRBV9; CDR3 protein: CASSVEAGGWDTQYF
clone size: many; J gene: TRBJ2-3; V gene: TRBV4-3; CDR3 protein: CASSQDSGQGTDTQYF
clone size: once; J gene: TRBJ1-2; V gene: TRBV5-6; CDR3 protein: CASSPEPQLVYYGYTF
clone size: .; J gene: TRBJ2-7; V gene: TRBV7-9; CDR3 protein: CASSLKRNEQYF
clone size: .; J gene: TRBJ1-6; V gene: TRBV6-6; CDR3 protein: CASSPTGTGNSPLHF
clone size: .; J gene: TRBJ1-1; V gene: TRBV7-3; CDR3 protein: CASSLTHEANTEAFF
clone size: .; J gene: TRBJ2-1; V gene: TRBV4-1; CDR3 protein: CASSQDRTGAYNEQFF
clone size: .; J gene: TRBJ2-7; V gene: TRBV7-9; CDR3 protein: CASSPEAATKPYEQYF
clone size: .; J gene: .; V gene: TRBV7-9; CDR3 protein: CASSLERGYYEQYF
clone size: .; J gene: TRBJ2-1; V gene: TRBV5-5; CDR3 protein: CASSHRRAASSYNEQFF
clone size: .; J gene: TRBJ2-7; V gene: TRBV2; CDR3 protein: CATRGVDEQYF
clone size: .; J gene: TRBJ2-5; V gene: TRBV9; CDR3 protein: CASSPNVETQYF
clone size: .; J gene: TRBJ2-4; V gene: TRBV7-9; CDR3 protein: CASRYEGQQNIQYF
clone size: .; J gene: TRBJ2-2; V gene: TRBV28; CDR3 protein: CASSPLSPSGNAGELFF
clone size: .; J gene: TRBJ1-3; V gene: TRBV7-3; CDR3 protein: CASSLYDPAASSGNTIYF
clone size: .; J gene: TRBJ2-1; V gene: TRBV4-1; CDR3 protein: CASSQRGRGSGSYNEQFF